This is a list of T cell receptor beta chains from one sample in a study of blood T cells in healthy people across ages. TCRdb ran MiXCR on the 5' RACE reads and lists one entry per CDR3 protein. Here the sample spans 540,000 or so distinct CDR3 sequences, roughly 48% being singletons. The sequenced sample consisted of blood. Every receptor here comes from a man aged 80 or over in good health. Both conserved end residues are part of each CDR3. D genes are given only for firm matches. Rows give clone size only sometimes, using once, few, many, or a class for an expanded clone.

size	V	D	J	DNA	CDR3
few	TRBV5-1	-	TRBJ2-4	TGCGCCAGCAGCCCAGGAGGGGGGGCCTTAACAAAAAACATTCAGTACTTC	CASSPGGGALTKNIQYF
-	TRBV5-1	-	TRBJ2-7	TGCGCCAGCAGCTTTGCTCTACCTTACGAGCAGTACTTC	CASSFALPYEQYF
-	TRBV7-3	TRBD1	TRBJ2-6	TGTGCCAGCAGCTTAAATTACAGGGGATCCGTCCTGACTTTC	CASSLNYRGSVLTF
-	TRBV7-8	-	TRBJ2-3	TGTGCCAGCAGCTTAGCGAGGGGGGGCCAGAGGTATTTT	CASSLARGGQRYF
-	TRBV25-1	TRBD1	TRBJ2-1	TGTGCCAGCAGTGAATCAATAGGTTTAGGGGGCGCCGACAATGAGCAGTTCTTC	CASSESIGLGGADNEQFF
few	TRBV4-2	-	TRBJ2-4	TGTGCCAGCAGCCAAGGAGGGTTTTCCGGGGCCCAAAACATTCAGTACTTC	CASSQGGFSGAQNIQYF
few	TRBV15	-	TRBJ2-7	TGTGCCACCAGCACTGCGATGACCGACTACGAGCAGTACTTC	CATSTAMTDYEQYF
-	TRBV12-3/TRBV12-4	-	TRBJ2-3	TGTGCCAGCAGTTTAGACGGGGGCACAGATACGCAGTATTTT	CASSLDGGTDTQYF
once	TRBV6-6	TRBD1	TRBJ2-4	TGTGCCAGCAGTGCGGACAGGGTGGGGATTCAGTACTTC	CASSADRVGIQYF
-	TRBV7-2	-	TRBJ2-5	TGTGCCAGCAGCCCCGGACAGGCGATCGGGGGGGGGACCCAGTACTTC	CASSPGQAIGGGTQYF
few	TRBV11-1	TRBD1	TRBJ2-2	TGTGCCAGCAAATCCGGGACAGGGAACACCGGGGAGCTGTTTTTT	CASKSGTGNTGELFF
many	TRBV29-1	-	TRBJ2-7	TGCAGCGTTGAAGTCAACACCTACGAGCAGTACTTC	CSVEVNTYEQYF
-	TRBV21-1	-	TRBJ2-3	TGTGCCAGCAGCAAAGCTCGCCTAGACACAGATACGCAGTATTTT	CASSKARLDTDTQYF
-	TRBV6-5	TRBD2	TRBJ2-1	TGTGCCAGCAGGTCGACTAGCGGGGCATACAATGAGCAGTTCTTC	CASRSTSGAYNEQFF
-	TRBV4-3	TRBD2	TRBJ2-7	TGCGCCAGCAGCCAAGTGGCGGGCGGGAGACCCTCCTACGAGCAGTACTTC	CASSQVAGGRPSYEQYF
many	TRBV29-1	TRBD2	TRBJ2-5	TGCAGCGTCCAACCCCGGACTAGCGGGGGCGAGACCCAGTACTTC	CSVQPRTSGGETQYF
few	TRBV7-9	-	TRBJ2-5	TGTGCCAGCAGCTTGACCGGGACGGAGGTTCGGGAGCAGTACTTC	CASSLTGTEVREQYF
-	TRBV20-1	TRBD1	TRBJ2-7	TGCAGTGCTAGAGGACAGGGGGCGGGTGAGCAGTACTTC	CSARGQGAGEQYF
few	TRBV20-1	-	TRBJ2-7	TGCAGTGCTAGTGGTTGGGCTAGCGCCAACGAGCAGTACTTC	CSASGWASANEQYF
-	TRBV10-3	TRBD1	TRBJ2-5	TGTGCCATCAGTGAGTCCGGCAGGGGGCAAGAGACCCAGTACTTC	CAISESGRGQETQYF
few	TRBV7-2	TRBD1	TRBJ1-6	TGTGCCAGCAGCTTATTCGAACGACAGGGGAGGAATTCACCCCTCCACTTT	CASSLFERQGRNSPLHF
-	TRBV6-6	TRBD2	TRBJ2-1	TGTGCCGGCGGGGGGACGAGCTCCTACAACGAGCAGTTCTTC	CAGGGTSSYNEQFF
-	TRBV27	TRBD1	TRBJ2-1	TGTGCCAGCAGGGACGGGACAGCTTCCTACAATGAGCAGTTCTTC	CASRDGTASYNEQFF
many	TRBV6-5	-	TRBJ2-6	TGTGCCAGCAGCCGTAAGAAGACAGGTCCTGGGGCCAACGTCCTGACTTTC	CASSRKKTGPGANVLTF
-	TRBV4-3	-	TRBJ2-6	TGCGCCAGCAGCCAAGATCCCCCTGGGGCCAACGTCCTGACTTTC	CASSQDPPGANVLTF
-	TRBV20-1	TRBD1	TRBJ1-5	TGCAGTGCTAGATCCGGACAGGGCGGTCAGCCCCAGCATTTT	CSARSGQGGQPQHF
-	TRBV4-3	TRBD2	TRBJ2-1	TGCGCCAGCAGCCCGGGGAGCGGCGGGGGGGCACCCGAGCAGTTCTTC	CASSPGSGGGAPEQFF
few	TRBV20-1	-	TRBJ2-7	TGCAGTGCTAGAGAATCGTTCGAGCAGTACTTC	CSARESFEQYF
-	TRBV9	-	TRBJ2-7	TGTGCCAGCAGCGTAACCGGGGTGTGGAACGAGCAGTACTTC	CASSVTGVWNEQYF
-	TRBV20-1	-	TRBJ1-4	TGCAGTGCTAGAGTGTACCAGCGGCAGACTAATGAAAAACTGTTTTTT	CSARVYQRQTNEKLFF
once	TRBV9	TRBD2	TRBJ2-2	TGTGCCAGCAGCCCGCGGGAGGGCCACAACACCGGGGAGCTGTTTTTT	CASSPREGHNTGELFF
-	TRBV3-1	-	TRBJ2-5	TGTGCCAGCAGCCAATTGCCAGGGGAAGTGGGGACCCAGTACTTC	CASSQLPGEVGTQYF
-	TRBV10-3	TRBD1	TRBJ2-7	TGTGCCATCAGGGGACAGGGGGGAGACCACGAGCAGTACTTC	CAIRGQGGDHEQYF
-	TRBV7-2	-	TRBJ2-1	TGTGCCAGCAGCTCCTCCGGGACTGGCTCCTACAATGAGCAGTTCTTC	CASSSSGTGSYNEQFF
-	TRBV20-1	TRBD2	TRBJ2-3	TGCAGTGCTAGGGGTCTAGCGGGGGGATACAGCACAGATACGCAGTATTTT	CSARGLAGGYSTDTQYF
once	TRBV20-1	-	TRBJ1-2	TGCAGTGCTAGGGTCCAAGATGGCTACACCTTC	CSARVQDGYTF
few	TRBV3-1	-	TRBJ2-7	TGTGCCAGCAGCCTAGGGCCCACTTCCGACGAGCAGTACTTC	CASSLGPTSDEQYF
once	TRBV18	-	TRBJ2-5	TGTGCCAGCGCACCAAACCAAGAGACCCAGTACTTC	CASAPNQETQYF
-	TRBV4-3	TRBD2	TRBJ2-7	TGCGCCAGCAGCCAAGATGTGACTAGCTGGGACGAGCAGTACTTC	CASSQDVTSWDEQYF
-	TRBV9	TRBD2	TRBJ2-1	TGTGCCAGCAGCTCGAGCGGGAACGCTCTTGGTGAGCAGTTCTTC	CASSSSGNALGEQFF
-	TRBV6-2/TRBV6-3	-	TRBJ2-1	TGTGCCAGCAGCCTTAACAACTACGAGCAGTTCTTC	CASSLNNYEQFF
-	TRBV7-2	TRBD2	TRBJ2-1	TGTGCCAGCAGCTTAGCAGCGGGGGGCTGGAATGAGCAGTTCTTC	CASSLAAGGWNEQFF
-	TRBV19	-	TRBJ2-5	TGTGCCAGTAGTATGAGGGGGTACCAAGAGACCCAGTACTTC	CASSMRGYQETQYF
few	TRBV20-1	TRBD1	TRBJ1-1	TGCAGTGCTAGAGGGGGTAGGGGGCGGATGAACACTGAAGCTTTCTTT	CSARGGRGRMNTEAFF
many	TRBV6-6	TRBD1	TRBJ2-3	TGTGCCAGCAGTTCCCCGCGACAGGGGGCAACAGATACGCAGTATTTT	CASSSPRQGATDTQYF